Described below is a single TCR beta chain sequence and its context. The antigen remains unidentified. A junction end diverges from the germline sequence, so it may reflect a read error. These data belong to a study of tumor-infiltrating lymphocytes in primary liver carcinoma. Across the whole study: Patients included men and women of 30 to 69 years.

The CDR3 loop spans 15 amino acids. Germline V gene data show CDR1 as SGHRS and CDR2 as YFSETQ. Bulk tissue was left unsorted, and RNA and DNA were co-extracted from 20-30 mg of it. By surgical resection, the patients were treated for their primary liver carcinoma. Tumor samples uniformly had over 85% viable tumor cells. Findings and caveats of the study: Significantly larger top-250-clone fractions were found in tumors than in blood (p = 0.039).

Starting from 500 ng of total RNA, TCR beta cDNA was produced with a primer in the constant region. A slightly modified ARM-PCR protocol with three nested multiplex PCR rounds produced these TCR beta libraries. TRBV1-TRBV30 forward primers and a C-beta reverse primer were used in the first two PCR rounds, which each ran for approximately 10 cycles. TCRdb independently ran MiXCR on the multiplex PCR reads; one entry per CDR3 protein. The table includes 20,000 to 25,000 distinct CDR3 sequences, approximately 79% detected once. This clonotype was sampled from a woman aged 25 to 39 with primary liver carcinoma and hepatitis B virus infection. Sequenced sample: liver tumor tissue from sampling region 1. Subset in this sample: tumor region T1, superior pole. The genes are TRBV5-1 and TRBJ2-7; the match to TRBD2 covers 7 bases. The CDR3 bases are TGCTCCAGCACCTTCTCTAGCGGCGATACCTACGAGCAGTACTTC. This translates into CSSTFSSGDTYEQYF.